The TCR beta chain under discussion was sequenced for a study of T cells after yellow fever vaccination. Germline loops: CDR1 MNHNY, CDR2 SVGAGI (reference sequence). The V end lost 6 bases, the J end lost 4 bases, and 16 bases lay between the germline ends. The CDR3 sequence is 14 residues long. TCRdb ran MiXCR on the 5' RACE reads and lists one entry per CDR3 protein. The sample has some 420,000 distinct CDR3 sequences, around 20% seen once. The genes are TRBV6-6 and TRBJ2-7; D unresolved. Material: PBMCs, obtained before the yellow fever booster vaccination. The sequence was obtained from a young man who received the YFV17D yellow fever vaccine. CDR3 nucleotides: TGTGCCAGCAGCCTGGGCCCCGGAGTGTACGAGCAGTACGTC. Encoded protein: CASSLGPGVYEQYV.